One and the same sample provided the 14 T cell receptor beta chains below, sequenced in a study of CD8 T cells in Susac syndrome. Random hexamers primed reverse transcription of roughly 0.5 to 1 ug RNA. TCRdb passed the immunoSEQ multiplex PCR reads through MiXCR, listing each CDR3 protein once. Among under 200,000 distinct CDR3 sequences listed, 90% to 95% were seen once. Material for sequencing was CD8+ T cells from PBMCs. All receptors derive from a human donor with multiple sclerosis.

The chain couples TRBV3-1 to TRBJ2-1; TRBD2 matches at 9 bases. The CDR3 has 16 amino acids. Germline CDR1 is LGHDT and CDR2 is YNNKEL (reference sequence). V lost 1 base and J lost 9; bases outside the gene matches: 10. CDR3 sequence: CASSQAGTSLAGEQFF. CDR3 nucleotide sequence: TGTGCCAGCAGCCAAGCTGGGACTAGCCTGGCGGGTGAGCAGTTCTTC.

This clonotype was found once. CDR3 in amino acids: CASGSTYNEQFF. The CDR3 DNA reads as TGTGCCAGCGGGAGCACCTACAATGAGCAGTTCTTC. V gene TRBV7-9 combines with J gene TRBJ2-1; D is perhaps TRBD2 (5 bases). Trimming stripped 8 bases from V and 2 bases from J, with 7 bases between. CDR1 is SEHNR, CDR2 FQNEAQ, per germline (reference sequence). The CDR3 length is 12 residues. Full variable domain (missing parts from reference TRBV7-9 and TRBJ2-1): DTGVSQNPRHKITKRGQNVTFRCDPISEHNRLYWYRQTLGQGPEFLTYFQNEAQLEKSRLLSDRFSAERPKGSFSTLEIQRTEQGDSAMYLCASGSTYNEQFFGPGTRLTVL.

This clonotype is a singleton in its sample. V is TRBV11-2 and J is TRBJ2-1; D ambiguous. The V gene lost 1 base and the J gene lost 7 bases, with 8 bases spanning the gap. CDR1 is SGHAT, CDR2 FQNNGV, per germline. CDR3 length: 13 residues. CDR3: CASSLAVRNEQFF. The CDR3 nucleotides read TGTGCCAGCAGCTTAGCGGTTAGGAATGAGCAGTTCTTC.

The chain uses TRBV4-2 and TRBJ2-7; no clear D gene. Germline V gene sequence: CDR1 LGHNA, CDR2 YNFKEQ. Deletions cut 1 base from V and 2 bases from J, with 6 bases between. The CDR3 runs 13 residues. The CDR3 sequence is CASSQGSAYEQYF. CDR3 bases: TGTGCCAGCAGCCAAGGGTCCGCCTACGAGCAGTACTTC.

The CDR3: CASSQIMTGEDYGYTF. CDR3 DNA sequence: TGCGCCAGCAGCCAAATCATGACAGGGGAGGACTATGGCTACACCTTC. This sequence joins TRBV4-1 and TRBJ1-2; 8 bases fit TRBD1. CDR1 MGHRA and CDR2 YSYEKL come from the germline V gene. The CDR3 runs to 16 residues. V gave up 2 bases and J gave up 3 bases; unmatched junction bases: 8.

The CDR3 sequence is CASSRSVGDSTDTQYF. CDR3 nucleotides: TGCGCCAGCAGCCGCTCAGTCGGGGATAGCACAGATACGCAGTATTTT. This chain connects TRBV4-1 to TRBJ2-3, with D tentatively TRBD2 (5 bases). V was shortened by 4 bases and J by 0 bases, with 14 bases between the two germline ends. Per germline, CDR1 MGHRA and CDR2 YSYEKL. The length of the CDR3 is 16 residues.

The genes are TRBV30 and TRBJ2-3, with TRBD1 matching over 7 bases. J was trimmed by 3 bases and V by 3 bases; bases with no gene match: 6. The CDR3 spans 14 residues. Germline CDR1 and CDR2: GTSNPN and SVGIG (reference sequence). This chain's CDR3 is CAWRTGIGTDTQYF. CDR3 DNA sequence: TGTGCCTGGAGGACAGGGATTGGGACAGATACGCAGTATTTT. The whole variable domain, filled in from reference TRBV30 and TRBJ2-3, reads SQTIHQWPATLVQPVGSPLSLECTVEGTSNPNLYWYRQAAGRGLQLLFYSVGIGQISSEVPQNLSASRPQDRQFILSSKKLLLSDSGFYLCAWRTGIGTDTQYFGPGTRLTVL.

This sequence joins TRBV28 and TRBJ2-3; tentative D call: TRBD1 (5 bases). Trimming shortened V by 8 bases and J by 1 base, and 22 bases separated the two germline ends. The CDR3 contains 17 residues. The V gene's germline CDR1 is MDHEN and CDR2 SYDVKM. The CDR3 here is CASGPGPGQEGTDTQYF. The CDR3, as DNA: TGTGCCAGCGGCCCCGGGCCAGGGCAAGAGGGCACAGATACGCAGTATTTT. Full variable domain (outside the CDR3, taken from reference TRBV28 and TRBJ2-3): DVKVTQSSRYLVKRTGEKVFLECVQDMDHENMFWYRQDPGLGLRLIYFSYDVKMKEKGDIPEGYSVSREKKERFSLILESASTNQTSMYLCASGPGPGQEGTDTQYFGPGTRLTVL.

The chain recombines TRBV3-1 with TRBJ2-1, with a tentative D call TRBD2 (6 bases). The V gene's germline CDR1 is LGHDT and CDR2 YNNKEL (reference sequence). The V end was cut by 0 bases, the J end by 5 bases, with 14 bases between. There are 16 residues in the CDR3. CDR3 loop: CASSQETSSFHNEQFF. Written as DNA, the CDR3 is TGTGCCAGCAGCCAAGAAACTAGCAGTTTCCACAATGAGCAGTTCTTC.

The V call is TRBV29-1, the J call TRBJ2-1; D not resolved. Germline assignment: CDR1 SQVTM and CDR2 ANQGSEA. The CDR3 has 12 amino acids. Trimming stripped 4 bases from V and 7 bases from J, with 11 bases between. CDR3 DNA: TGCAGCGTTGGTCCGGCCCAGAATGAGCAGTTCTTC. Amino acids: CSVGPAQNEQFF.

The chain combines TRBV7-3 with TRBJ2-2, with TRBD1 matching 7 bases. The CDR3 runs 15 residues. Trimming took 5 bases from V and 4 from J; bases not matched to a gene: 7. Germline V gene data show CDR1 as SGHTA and CDR2 as FQGTGA. CDR3 sequence reads: CASSPGTAFTGELFF. CDR3 bases: TGTGCCAGCAGCCCCGGGACAGCTTTCACCGGGGAGCTGTTTTTT.

V gene TRBV30 combines with J gene TRBJ1-1; D may be TRBD1 (5 bases). CDR1 and CDR2 (germline): GTSNPN, SVGIG (reference sequence). This CDR3 is 13 amino acids long. Trimming stripped 5 bases from V and 1 base from J, with 11 bases between. Here the CDR3 DNA reads TGTGCCTGGGGGGGGACCAGGAACACTGAAGCTTTCTTT. Translation gives CAWGGTRNTEAFF.

The CDR3 loop reads CSASLWQESNQPQHF. The CDR3, as DNA: TGCAGTGCTAGTCTCTGGCAGGAGAGCAATCAGCCCCAGCATTTT. The chain carries TRBV20-1 and TRBJ1-5; D remains unclear. CDR3 length: 15 residues. V was cut by 3 bases and J by 1 base, with 13 bases left in between. CDR1 and CDR2 (germline): DFQATT, SNEGSKA (reference sequence).

J is TRBJ1-5 and V is TRBV5-1; 9 bases match TRBD1. V shed 7 bases and J 8 bases; nucleotides not matched to a gene: 10. CDR1 and CDR2 from the germline V gene are SGHRS and YFSETQ. The CDR3 runs to 14 residues. CDR3 loop: CASRKGQGSKPQHF. CDR3 nucleotides: TGCGCCAGCCGAAAAGGACAGGGGAGTAAGCCCCAGCATTTT.